The 20 T cell receptor beta chains given below trace back to one sample, sequenced in a study of T cells in Graves' hyperthyroidism and ophthalmopathy. Regions amplified from RNA transcripts were the TCR beta CDR3 regions. The TCR CDR3 was amplified in a first-round RT-PCR using the HTBI primer set. TCRdb re-derived calls from the multiplex PCR reads in MiXCR, one entry per CDR3 protein. This sample has about 560,000 distinct CDR3 sequences, with 14% found just once. The sample comprised blood. The source is a woman aged 35 to 49 with Graves' hyperthyroidism.

Many counts were recorded for this clonotype. The CDR3, as DNA: TGTGCCAGCAGTTTAACAGTTAGCAATCAGCCCCAGCATTTT. This gives the protein CASSLTVSNQPQHF. The chain employs TRBV28 and TRBJ1-5; D is unresolved. CDR1 is MDHEN, CDR2 SYDVKM, per germline. The CDR3 has 14 amino acids. Trimming stripped 2 bases from V and 0 bases from J, with 5 bases between.

This clonotype was seen repeatedly, ten times or more. The genes are TRBV28 and TRBJ2-7; 11 bases are shared with TRBD1. The germline CDR1 and CDR2 sequences are MDHEN and SYDVKM. This CDR3 is 14 amino acids long. V trimming: 6 bases; J trimming: 4 bases; junction bases outside the gene matches: 5. The CDR3 loop reads CASRQGQGAYEQYF. The DNA for the CDR3 is TGTGCCAGCAGACAAGGACAGGGGGCTTACGAGCAGTACTTC.

This clonotype was seen repeatedly, ten times or more. The V gene is TRBV19, the J gene TRBJ1-2, with D hard to call. The CDR3 is made up of 14 amino acids. Germline V gene sequence: CDR1 LNHDA, CDR2 SQIVND (reference sequence). The germline V and J ends were trimmed by 6 bases and 5 bases, with 16 bases remaining between them. DNA for the CDR3: TGTGCCAGTAGATCGATCCTGGGAGAATATGGCTACACCTTC. It is translated as CASRSILGEYGYTF.

This clonotype appeared a few times. CDR3 nucleotides: TGTGCCAGCAGTTACCTCTTATGGGACAGGGAGAGGGACGAGCAGTACTTC. Protein: CASSYLLWDRERDEQYF. The chain links TRBV6-5 to TRBJ2-7; 9 bases align to TRBD1. There are 17 residues in the CDR3. After removal of 2 bases from V and 5 bases from J, the junction contained 13 bases not matched to a gene. Germline loops: CDR1 MNHEY, CDR2 SVGAGI.

The chain recombines TRBV28 with TRBJ2-7; tentatively, D is TRBD1 (6 bases). CDR3 size: 15 residues. The germline V gene has CDR1 MDHEN and CDR2 SYDVKM. Trimming shortened V by 6 bases and J by 7 bases, and 22 bases separated the two germline ends. The CDR3 coding sequence is TGTGCCAGCAGACCTTTGGGGTTCTTAGGGGGAGAGCAGTACTTC. Translating it yields CASRPLGFLGGEQYF.

The chain uses TRBV20-1 and TRBJ1-1; possible D gene TRBD1, 5 bases. This CDR3 region has 13 residues. Germline assignment: CDR1 DFQATT and CDR2 SNEGSKA (reference sequence). The V end lost 3 bases, the J end lost 8 bases, and 16 bases lay between the germline ends. The CDR3 protein is CSARGPGAGEAFF. Here the CDR3 DNA reads TGCAGTGCTAGGGGGCCCGGGGCCGGGGAAGCTTTCTTT.

This clonotype turned up a few times. The missing conserved phenylalanine or tryptophan at the end of this CDR3 makes a read error likely. The chain is built from TRBV3-1 and TRBJ1-1; TRBD1 is a possible D gene (5 bases). Germline V lookup: CDR1 LGHDT, CDR2 YNNKEL (reference sequence). V was shortened by 1 base and J by 6 bases, with 9 bases between the two germline ends. This CDR3 is 13 amino acids long. CDR3 protein: CASSQGPGPEAFL. Written as DNA, the CDR3 is TGTGCCAGCAGCCAAGGTCCGGGACCTGAAGCTTTCCTT.

This clonotype was seen repeatedly, ten times or more. This sequence joins TRBV20-1 and TRBJ2-1, with a possible D match to TRBD2 (6 bases). Germline V lookup: CDR1 DFQATT, CDR2 SNEGSKA (reference sequence). The germline V and J ends were trimmed by 3 bases and 5 bases, with 8 bases remaining between them. This CDR3 has 12 amino acids. CDR3 loop: CSASRTNNEQFF. The CDR3 DNA is TGCAGTGCTAGTAGGACTAACAATGAGCAGTTCTTC.

This clonotype has just a few counts. The rearrangement joins TRBV11-2 to TRBJ1-5; the D is unclear. The germline V and J ends were trimmed by 1 base and 9 bases, with 16 bases remaining between them. The CDR3 covers 15 residues. Per the germline V gene, CDR1 is SGHAT and CDR2 is FQNNGV. The CDR3 DNA reads TGTGCCAGCAGCTTAGGTCCGATGGCGACCTCGCCCCAGCATTTT. As protein: CASSLGPMATSPQHF.

The V gene is TRBV5-1, the J gene TRBJ2-7; D is unresolved. CDR3 length equals 13 residues. CDR1 and CDR2 from the germline V gene are SGHRS and YFSETQ. Trimming took off 0 bases at V and 5 bases at J, with 9 bases between the two ends. The CDR3 loop is CASSLDGSDEQYF. The DNA of the CDR3 is TGCGCCAGCAGCTTGGACGGGTCGGACGAGCAGTACTTC.

The gene calls are TRBV11-3 and TRBJ2-5; D unresolved. Trimming cost V 1 base and J 1 base, with 13 bases left between them. Germline assignment: CDR1 SGHNT and CDR2 YENEEA. The CDR3 totals 16 residues. CDR3 DNA: TGTGCCAGCAGCTTAGGGGTTGTGAGGTCCCAAGAGACCCAGTACTTC. Protein sequence: CASSLGVVRSQETQYF.

This clonotype has a count of ten or more. V and J are TRBV6-7 and TRBJ2-1; TRBD2 matches 11 bases. TRBV6-7 is assigned to the ORF class and has an uncertain function. The V gene end was trimmed by 6 bases and the J gene end by 7 bases; junction bases not matched to a gene: 5. CDR3 size: 14 residues. As DNA, the CDR3 is TGTGCCAGCAGAACTAGCGGGAGTATTAATGAGCAGTTCTTC. The encoded protein is CASRTSGSINEQFF.

This clonotype was observed many times. This sequence joins TRBV27 and TRBJ1-4; weak D call: TRBD1 (6 bases). V lost 0 bases and J lost 7, with 12 bases in between. This CDR3 has 15 residues. Germline CDR1 is MNHEY and CDR2 is SMNVEV (reference sequence). CDR3 bases: TGTGCCAGCAGTTTATCACGGGGGCCCGGTGAAAAACTGTTTTTT. This sequence encodes CASSLSRGPGEKLFF.

This clonotype was observed many times. V gene TRBV7-2 combines with J gene TRBJ1-5; D remains ambiguous. Germline V gene lookup returns CDR1 SGHTA and CDR2 FQGNSA. The CDR3 is made up of 12 amino acids. Trimming took 5 bases from V and 7 from J, leaving 9 bases between them. CDR3 sequence (DNA): TGTGCCAGCAGCGACCGCGGGCAGCCCCAGCATTTT. This encodes CASSDRGQPQHF.

This clonotype occurred many times. V and J are TRBV30 and TRBJ1-1; 9 positions match TRBD1. CDR1 and CDR2 from the germline V gene are GTSNPN and SVGIG (reference sequence). V lost 6 bases, J lost 11 bases, and 16 bases stayed unmatched. The length of the CDR3 is 14 residues. The CDR3 sequence is CACSTGGTSVGAFF. Here the CDR3 DNA reads TGTGCCTGTTCGACAGGGGGAACTTCGGTGGGTGCTTTCTTT.

This clonotype was detected only a few times. V and J are TRBV5-1 and TRBJ2-7, with TRBD1 identical over 8 bases. Germline V gene sequence: CDR1 SGHRS, CDR2 YFSETQ. Trimming cost V 3 bases and J 5 bases; bases outside gene matches: 10. The CDR3 has 15 amino acids. CDR3 nucleotide sequence: TGCGCCAGCAGCTACCAGGGGGCGAGATCTAACGAGCAGTACTTC. Its translation is CASSYQGARSNEQYF.

At least ten counts were recorded for this clonotype. The chain carries TRBV27 and TRBJ1-2, with 10 bases aligning to TRBD1. Germline V gene data show CDR1 as MNHEY and CDR2 as SMNVEV (reference sequence). This CDR3 region has 16 residues. Trimming cost V 2 bases and J 6 bases; bases outside gene matches: 9. CDR3 bases: TGTGCCAGCAGTTTAGGGCGGGAGACAGGGGGCCATGGCTACACCTTC. As protein: CASSLGRETGGHGYTF.

Only one count was recorded for this clonotype. V gene TRBV13 combines with J gene TRBJ2-1, with 10 positions matching TRBD2. The CDR3 spans 15 residues. Looked up from germline, CDR1 is PRHDT and CDR2 is FYEKMQ (reference sequence). Unmatched junction bases numbered 8, after V lost 5 bases and J lost 7 bases. CDR3 in amino acids: CASSPRPSGRNEQFF. The DNA for the CDR3 is TGTGCCAGCAGCCCCCGACCTAGCGGGAGAAATGAGCAGTTCTTC.

This clonotype was recorded at least ten times. The chain uses TRBV28 and TRBJ2-7; D is unclear. V gave up 2 bases and J gave up 2 bases, with 4 bases separating them. CDR3 length: 12 residues. Germline-derived CDR1 and CDR2 are MDHEN and SYDVKM. The CDR3 DNA sequence: TGTGCCAGCAGTTTACATCCCTACGAGCAGTACTTC. It specifies CASSLHPYEQYF.

V and J are TRBV28 and TRBJ2-7; tentatively, D is TRBD1 or TRBD2 (6 bases each). The CDR3 has 14 amino acids. CDR1 and CDR2 (germline): MDHEN, SYDVKM. Trimming took 11 bases from V and 0 from J, leaving 17 bases between them. The CDR3 here is CAGSRGDTSYEQYF. CDR3 bases: TGTGCCGGGTCGAGGGGGGACACCTCCTACGAGCAGTACTTC.